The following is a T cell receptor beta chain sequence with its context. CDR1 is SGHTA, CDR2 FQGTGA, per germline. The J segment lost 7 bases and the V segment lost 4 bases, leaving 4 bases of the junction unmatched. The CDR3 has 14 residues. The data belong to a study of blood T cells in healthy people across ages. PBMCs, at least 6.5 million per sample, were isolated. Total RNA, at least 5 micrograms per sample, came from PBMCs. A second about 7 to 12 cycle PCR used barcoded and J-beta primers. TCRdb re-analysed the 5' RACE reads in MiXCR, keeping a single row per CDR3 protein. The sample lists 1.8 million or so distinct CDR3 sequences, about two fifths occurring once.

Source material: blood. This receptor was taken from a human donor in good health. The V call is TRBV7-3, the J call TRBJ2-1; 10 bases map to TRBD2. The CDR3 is CASSYQAGGNEQFF. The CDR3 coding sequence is TGTGCCAGCAGCTATCAAGCGGGGGGGAATGAGCAGTTCTTC.